This T cell receptor (beta chain) was captured by sequencing in a study of cytotoxic CD8 clonotypes in ibrutinib-treated CLL. General study findings and limits: Private clonotypes, not public ones, expanded at ibrutinib response. Clonality, elevated at ibrutinib response, dropped back toward baseline at progression.

This CDR3 is 11 amino acids long. Per germline, CDR1 SQVTM and CDR2 ANQGSEA. V lost 8 bases and J 12 bases, leaving 17 bases between the germline ends. This clone was recorded once. Its antigen is unidentified. Method: immunoSEQ multiplex PCR; TCRdb's copy keeps in-frame clones and lacks some. The sample contains a few hundred thousand clones, 80% of which appear only once. The TCR sequence derives from a human donor with chronic lymphocytic leukemia. The V call is TRBV29-1, the J call TRBJ2-1; a possible D gene is TRBD2 (6 bases). This material consisted of PBMCs, taken before ibrutinib treatment. The chain's CDR3 is CSMGIGAGQFF. The CDR3 nucleotides read TGCAGCATGGGGATTGGAGCGGGGCAGTTCTTC.